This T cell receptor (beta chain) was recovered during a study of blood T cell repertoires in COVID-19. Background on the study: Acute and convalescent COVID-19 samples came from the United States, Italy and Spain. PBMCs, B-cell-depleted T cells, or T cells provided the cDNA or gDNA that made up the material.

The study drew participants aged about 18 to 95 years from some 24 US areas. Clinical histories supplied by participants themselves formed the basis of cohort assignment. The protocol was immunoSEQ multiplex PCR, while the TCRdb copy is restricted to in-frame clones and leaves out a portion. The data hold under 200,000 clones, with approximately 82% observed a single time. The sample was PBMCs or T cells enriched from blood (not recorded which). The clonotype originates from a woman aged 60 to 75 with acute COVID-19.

Here the CDR3 DNA reads TGTGCCAGCAGCTTAAGAGTTGATACGGATACGCAGTATTTT. As protein: CASSLRVDTDTQYF. This rearrangement joins TRBV7-9 to TRBJ2-3; D is uncertain. V was clipped by 2 bases and J by 6 bases, with 12 bases between them. Germline-derived CDR1 and CDR2 are SEHNR and FQNEAQ (reference sequence). This CDR3 region has 14 residues.